The next 23 T cell receptor beta chains were all read from a single sample in a study of graft-versus-host responses after intestinal transplantation. These receptors have no identified antigens. Assay used: immunoSEQ multiplex PCR; TCRdb lists only in-frame clones, some missing. The sample carries over 75,000 clones, roughly nine tenths recorded once. Here the sequenced sample was unstimulated CD4+ T cells sorted from spleen or lymph node cells, taken before transplant. These receptors were collected from a human donor who was the organ donor for an intestinal transplant.

On this clone itself: The CDR3 end shows no conserved phenylalanine or tryptophan, and so a read error is likely. The DNA is omitted, as the CDR3 cannot be located on it reliably, and the CDR3 follows TCRdb's listing. The rearrangement links TRBV11-2 to TRBJ2-7; the listed D gene, TRBD1, was not tested against the DNA. With termini counted, the CDR3 has 13 amino acids. Germline CDR1 SGHAT, CDR2 FQNNGV. CDR3: CASSLDRRDRVHL.

The genes are TRBV7-3 and TRBJ2-3; 7 bases are a match to TRBD2. V shed 6 bases and J 5 bases; nucleotides not matched to a gene: 20. Germline V lookup: CDR1 SGHTA, CDR2 FQGTGA. The CDR3 spans 18 residues. The CDR3 loop is CASSSQSVAGAWGDTQYF. The CDR3 nucleotides read TGTGCCAGCAGTTCCCAGTCGGTAGCGGGTGCTTGGGGAGATACGCAGTATTTT.

The gene calls are TRBV9 and TRBJ2-1, with TRBD2 matching 9 bases. V dropped 4 bases and J dropped 3; count of bases not matched to a gene: 5. Germline values: CDR1 SGDLS, CDR2 YYNGEE. The CDR3 totals 15 residues. CDR3 DNA: TGTGCCAGCAGCAATAGCGGGGGCTTCTACAATGAGCAGTTCTTC. Amino acids: CASSNSGGFYNEQFF.

V and J are TRBV5-1 and TRBJ2-3; a possible D gene is TRBD1 (6 bases). Germline V lookup: CDR1 SGHRS, CDR2 YFSETQ. CDR3 size: 16 residues. Trimming left V 4 bases short and J 1 base short, with 16 bases between. CDR3 protein: CASSPLQGGGTDTQYF. CDR3 nucleotides: TGCGCCAGCAGCCCGTTACAGGGTGGTGGCACAGATACGCAGTATTTT.

The genes are TRBV5-1 and TRBJ2-2; D unclear. The CDR3 sequence is 16 residues long. Per germline, CDR1 SGHRS and CDR2 YFSETQ. V shed 2 bases and J shed 7 bases, with 18 bases lying between them. The chain's CDR3 is CASSLVNLDPGGELFF. The DNA for the CDR3 is TGCGCCAGCAGCTTAGTCAACCTCGACCCAGGCGGGGAGCTGTTTTTT.

About this clone itself: The junction differs from germline at one of its ends, possibly a read error. The V and J genes are TRBV7-3 and TRBJ2-2; 9 bases agree with TRBD2. The germline V gene has CDR1 SGHTA and CDR2 FQGTGA. The CDR3 has 13 amino acids. The CDR3 reads CAGSLIAGDGLFF. CDR3 in DNA: TGTGCCGGCAGTCTAATAGCGGGGGATGGGCTGTTTTTT.

This clone was seen a few times. V gene TRBV30 combines with J gene TRBJ1-1; 7 bases align to TRBD1. Germline CDR1 reads GTSNPN; CDR2 reads SVGIG (reference sequence). V lost 0 bases and J lost 10; bases outside the gene matches: 2. This CDR3 is built from 11 residues. As DNA, the CDR3 is TGTGCCTGGAGTGTGGAGGGGGCAGCTTTCTTT. Residues: CAWSVEGAAFF.

This sequence joins TRBV10-3 and TRBJ1-2; a weak D match, TRBD1 (6 bases). The CDR3 loop spans 14 amino acids. Germline V lookup: CDR1 ENHRY, CDR2 SYGVKD. With 3 bases removed from V and 4 bases from J, the gap between germline ends came to 12 bases. The CDR3 here is CAISDRGGAYGYTF. CDR3 sequence (DNA): TGTGCCATCAGTGATCGGGGGGGCGCCTATGGCTACACCTTC.

This rearrangement joins TRBV5-5 to TRBJ2-7, with 9 bases fitting TRBD1. J lost 2 bases, V lost 4 bases, and 13 bases had no gene match. This CDR3 is built from 17 residues. Germline CDR1 SGHKS, CDR2 YYEKEE (reference sequence). CDR3 loop: CASSAGTGTGFTYEQYF. In DNA form, the CDR3 reads TGTGCCAGCAGCGCGGGCACCGGGACAGGGTTTACCTACGAGCAGTACTTC.

The rearrangement joins TRBV4-2 to TRBJ2-7; D ambiguous. Between the trimmed V and J ends, which lost 0 bases and 3 bases, there was a span of 9 bases. The length of the CDR3 is 14 residues. The germline V gene has CDR1 LGHNA and CDR2 YNFKEQ. The CDR3 loop reads CASSQDKRFYEQYF. The CDR3, as DNA: TGTGCCAGCAGCCAAGATAAGAGGTTCTACGAGCAGTACTTC.

The rearrangement joins TRBV5-1 to TRBJ2-2; D gene unclear. CDR1 SGHRS and CDR2 YFSETQ come from the germline V gene. V was shortened by 0 bases and J by 8 bases, with 11 bases between the two germline ends. The CDR3 totals 14 residues. The CDR3 bases are TGCGCCAGCAGCTTGGCGCCGGGTTCAGGGGAGCTGTTTTTT. It codes for CASSLAPGSGELFF.

The chain is built from TRBV20-1 and TRBJ2-5, with D perhaps TRBD1 (5 bases). The germline V gene has CDR1 DFQATT and CDR2 SNEGSKA (reference sequence). Trimming stripped 2 bases from V and 9 bases from J, with 10 bases between. The CDR3 is 11 amino acids. The CDR3 protein is CSARWGRAQYF. As DNA, the CDR3 is TGCAGTGCTAGATGGGGCCGAGCCCAGTACTTC.

The chain links TRBV15 to TRBJ2-2; 13 bases are a match to TRBD2. This CDR3 comprises 18 residues. The trim removed 5 bases at V and 4 bases at J, leaving 10 bases unmatched. Germline loops: CDR1 LNHNV, CDR2 YYDKDF (reference sequence). The CDR3 sequence is CATSGRGTSGVVTGELFF. The CDR3, as DNA: TGTGCCACCAGCGGGCGGGGGACTAGCGGGGTAGTCACCGGGGAGCTGTTTTTT.

The V and J genes are TRBV5-1 and TRBJ2-5; TRBD1 aligns across 7 bases. The CDR3 consists of 17 residues. CDR1 SGHRS and CDR2 YFSETQ come from the germline V gene. The J segment lost 3 bases and the V segment lost 1 base, leaving 12 bases of the junction unmatched. CDR3 sequence: CASSLTTGQTRKETQYF. The CDR3 DNA sequence: TGCGCCAGCAGCTTGACGACAGGGCAGACACGAAAAGAGACCCAGTACTTC.

The chain links TRBV7-9 to TRBJ2-7; 8 nucleotides match TRBD2. The germline V gene has CDR1 SEHNR and CDR2 FQNEAQ (reference sequence). There are 16 residues in the CDR3. V lost 1 base to trimming and J lost 0 bases; unmatched junction nucleotides: 5. The CDR3 region is CASSLDRTSNSYEQYF. As DNA, the CDR3 is TGTGCCAGCAGCTTAGACAGGACTAGCAACTCCTACGAGCAGTACTTC.

J is TRBJ1-2 and V is TRBV15, with TRBD1 as a possible D gene (5 bases). CDR3 length: 15 amino acids. V was trimmed by 3 bases and J by 4 bases, leaving 15 bases between them. Germline-derived CDR1 and CDR2 are LNHNV and YYDKDF (reference sequence). The CDR3, as DNA: TGTGCCACCAGCAGGGGTATCAGGGAGGGCTATGGCTACACCTTC. This gives the protein CATSRGIREGYGYTF.

This chain connects TRBV5-5 to TRBJ1-1, with 7 bases that match TRBD1. Germline V gives CDR1 SGHKS, CDR2 YYEKEE (reference sequence). The CDR3 length is 14 residues. V lost 0 bases, J lost 4 bases, and 3 bases stayed unmatched. CDR3 nucleotide sequence: TGTGCCAGCAGCTTGGCAGGGGGAGGCACTGAAGCTTTCTTT. Translation gives CASSLAGGGTEAFF.

This clone occurred once. The chain has TRBV7-3 and TRBJ1-2, with D possibly being TRBD1 (5 bases). In germline, CDR1 is SGHTA, CDR2 FQGTGA. The CDR3 length is 13 residues. The V gene lost 5 bases and the J gene lost 7 bases, with 14 bases spanning the gap. This chain's CDR3 is CASSPTGGTGYTF. CDR3 in DNA: TGTGCCAGCAGCCCTACAGGCGGAACTGGCTACACCTTC. The entire variable domain, with the rest obtained from reference TRBV7-3 and TRBJ1-2, is as follows: GAGVSQTPSNKVTEKGKYVELRCDPISGHTALYWYRQSLGQGPEFLIYFQGTGAADDSGLPNDRFFAVRPEGSVSTLKIQRTERGDSAVYLCASSPTGGTGYTFGSGTRLTVV.

The chain employs TRBV28 and TRBJ2-4, with D possibly TRBD2 on 6 matching bases. The CDR3 contains 15 residues. Trimming left V 4 bases short and J 0 bases short, with 10 bases between. Germline CDR1 and CDR2: MDHEN and SYDVKM. The CDR3 region has the DNA TGTGCCAGCAGTTCAGGGACTCTAGCCAAAAACATTCAGTACTTC. Translated, it gives CASSSGTLAKNIQYF.

This chain connects TRBV21-1 to TRBJ2-7; TRBD1, the D gene given by the table, was not confirmed from the DNA. TRBV21-1 is assigned pseudogene status. CDR3 length equals 13 residues. Here the CDR3 DNA reads TGTGCCAGCTCGATCGGGACAACCTACGAGCAGTACTTC. Protein sequence: CASSIGTTYEQYF.

This chain links TRBV7-3 with TRBJ2-3, with 8 bases that match TRBD1. CDR3 length: 12 residues. Germline V gives CDR1 SGHTA, CDR2 FQGTGA. J lost 10 bases, V lost 3 bases, and 3 bases had no gene match. CDR3 sequence (DNA): TGTGCCAGCAGCTTCGAGACAGGGGCGCAGTATTTT. It yields the protein CASSFETGAQYF.

The V and J genes are TRBV19 and TRBJ1-1, with TRBD1 matching over 10 bases. The CDR3 has 12 residues. From germline, CDR1 is LNHDA and CDR2 SQIVND (reference sequence). V trimming: 5 bases; J trimming: 6 bases; junction bases outside the gene matches: 0. The CDR3 sequence: CASSGQGAEAFF. In DNA form, the CDR3 reads TGTGCCAGTAGTGGACAGGGGGCTGAAGCTTTCTTT. Supplemented by reference TRBV19 and TRBJ1-1, the full variable domain reads DGGITQSPKYLFRKEGQNVTLSCEQNLNHDAMYWYRQDPGQGLRLIYYSQIVNDFQKGDIAEGYSVSREKKESFPLTVTSAQKNPTAFYLCASSGQGAEAFFGQGTRLTVV.

This clone was recorded only once. The chain links TRBV6-4 to TRBJ2-7; TRBD1 is a possible D gene (5 bases). This CDR3 has 13 residues. Germline lookup yields CDR1 MRHNA and CDR2 SNTAGT. Trimming pared 3 bases from V and 6 bases from J, leaving 12 bases between. The CDR3 loop reads CASSESPGSEQYF. CDR3 bases: TGTGCCAGCAGTGAATCCCCAGGGTCCGAGCAGTACTTC.